Listed below are T cell receptor beta chains from one sample, sequenced in a study of PD-1 blockade in classical Hodgkin lymphoma. Sequencing used immunoSEQ multiplex PCR; TCRdb keeps in-frame clones, though not all of them. The sample lists roughly 13,000 clones, just under 85% occurring once. Sequencing used CD4+ T cells from blood, obtained before the fourth cycle of nivolumab. Receptors originate from a human donor with classical Hodgkin lymphoma. The conserved cysteine and the conserved F or W are not part of the CDR3 here.

12	TRBV25-1	TRBJ2-1	ASSETLEGNEQF
11	TRBV11-3	TRBJ2-4	ASSLQGTYIQY
12	TRBV7-9	TRBJ1-1	ASSLVPGNTEAF
14	TRBV7-2	TRBJ1-1	ASSRRALRGAAEAF
12	TRBV10-3	TRBJ2-6	AISGFSGANVLT
13	TRBV6-6	TRBJ2-1	ASSYSGTPGDEQF
12	TRBV6-1	TRBJ1-1	ASNLKSGFYEAF
13	TRBV27	TRBJ1-3	ASSLARSSGNTIY
13	TRBV29-1	TRBJ1-1	SVGWGARGNTEAF
13	TRBV7-2	TRBJ1-2	ASSLRQGVIYGYT